This T cell receptor (beta chain) was identified during a study of neurological immune-mediated disorders. Whole-study findings and limits: Multiple sclerosis was found to have the least TCR clonal expansion, below healthy controls, and HTLV-1-associated myelopathy the most. There were no CDR3 amino acid sequences shared by expanded clones across subjects, a result suggesting private repertoires in all groups.

This sample's time point: longitudinal time-point 2. Preparation of the unsorted libraries drew on 2 million PBMCs stored at -80 C. This CDR3 contains 15 residues. The trim removed 4 bases at V and 6 bases at J, leaving 10 bases unmatched. Germline loops: CDR1 SGHDN, CDR2 FVKESK. The team produced cDNA through 5'RACE using 10-nucleotide random UMIs. TCRdb used MiXCR to reprocess the 5' RACE reads, holding one entry per CDR3 protein. The sample holds around 90,000 distinct CDR3 sequences, 13% seen once. This clonotype was seen ten or more times. As yet, its antigen is unknown. Source material: PBMCs. This TCR was recovered from a female donor with HTLV-1-associated myelopathy (HAM/TSP). The chain links TRBV14 to TRBJ1-2; 8 positions match TRBD1. The CDR3 loop reads CASSPIGQGRDGYTF. Here the CDR3 DNA reads TGTGCCAGCAGCCCCATTGGACAGGGAAGAGATGGCTACACCTTC.